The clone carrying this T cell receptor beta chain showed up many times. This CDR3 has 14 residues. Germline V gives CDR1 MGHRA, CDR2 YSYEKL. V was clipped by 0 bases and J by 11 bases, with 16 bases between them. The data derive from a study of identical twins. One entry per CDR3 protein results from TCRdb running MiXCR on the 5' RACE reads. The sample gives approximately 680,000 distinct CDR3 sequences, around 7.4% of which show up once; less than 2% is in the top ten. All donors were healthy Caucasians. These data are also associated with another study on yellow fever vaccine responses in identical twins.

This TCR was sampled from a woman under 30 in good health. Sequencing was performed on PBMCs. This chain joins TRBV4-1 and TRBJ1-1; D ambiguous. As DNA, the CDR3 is TGCGCCAGCAGCCAAGATCAGGCCCCCGATGGGGCTTTCTTT. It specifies CASSQDQAPDGAFF.